These 19 T cell receptor beta chains share one sample of origin, sequenced in a study of T cells expressing NK-cell markers. TCRdb processed the 5' RACE reads again and assigns one entry to each CDR3 protein, with no DNA. The repertoire shows 300,000 or so distinct CDR3 sequences; the top ten hold 4.2%. Material for sequencing was blood T cells: a sorted CD56 or NKG2C T cell subset, CD4+ or CD8+ T cells, or bulk PBMC T cells (not recorded which). All receptors come from a woman aged 18-70 years in good health.

The gene calls are TRBV15 and TRBJ2-2; TCRdb's assignment of TRBD2 cannot be checked, as there is no DNA. CDR3 length equals 16 residues. Looked up from germline, CDR1 is LNHNV and CDR2 is YYDKDF (reference sequence). The CDR3: CATSPRRASNTGELFF.

This chain joins TRBV20-1 and TRBJ1-2; TCRdb reports TRBD1, a call that lacks DNA to check it against. CDR3 length: 14 residues. The germline gives CDR1 DFQATT, CDR2 SNEGSKA (reference sequence). The CDR3 here is CSAAMGGINYGYTF.

This chain links TRBV28 with TRBJ2-7; TCRdb names TRBD1, which stays unverified in the absence of DNA. The CDR3 contains 14 residues. CDR1 and CDR2 (germline): MDHEN, SYDVKM. This chain's CDR3 is CASTLTGGYYEQYF.

The CDR3: CASSEAPTGVYNEQFF. The rearrangement links TRBV2 to TRBJ2-1; TCRdb picks TRBD1, but there is no DNA to check that call. This CDR3 spans 16 amino acids. The germline gives CDR1 SNHLY, CDR2 FYNNEI.

The chain uses TRBV7-2 and TRBJ1-1; lacking DNA, the TRBD1 call made by TCRdb goes unchecked. This CDR3 contains 13 residues. Germline loops: CDR1 SGHTA, CDR2 FQGNSA. The CDR3 here is CASRQGLNTEAFF.

CDR3 amino acids: CASRPASTDTQYF. The rearrangement uses TRBV7-2 and TRBJ2-3. The CDR3 is made up of 13 amino acids. Germline values: CDR1 SGHTA, CDR2 FQGNSA.

V is TRBV11-3 and J is TRBJ2-7; the D gene TCRdb calls, TRBD2, cannot be checked with no DNA. Germline CDR1 and CDR2: SGHNT and YENEEA. The CDR3 loop spans 16 amino acids. CDR3 sequence: CASSLSPPGLAGEQYF.

The rearrangement uses TRBV15 and TRBJ2-1; TCRdb names TRBD1, which stays unverified in the absence of DNA. The CDR3 sequence is 14 residues long. Germline-derived CDR1 and CDR2 are LNHNV and YYDKDF (reference sequence). CDR3 protein: CATSRDPGAYEQFF.

CDR3 amino acids: CASSSGLAGAPDTQYF. The chain combines TRBV18 with TRBJ2-3; TCRdb outputs TRBD2, but without DNA this stays unchecked. Germline CDR1 and CDR2: KGHSH and LQKENI. CDR3 length: 16 residues.

The chain recombines TRBV28 with TRBJ2-2; TCRdb's D call, TRBD1, is unchecked because there is no DNA. Germline values: CDR1 MDHEN, CDR2 SYDVKM. The CDR3 spans 12 residues. The CDR3 sequence: CASISTGGELFF. Variable domain in full (rest from reference TRBV28 and TRBJ2-2): DVKVTQSSRYLVKRTGEKVFLECVQDMDHENMFWYRQDPGLGLRLIYFSYDVKMKEKGDIPEGYSVSREKKERFSLILESASTNQTSMYLCASISTGGELFFGEGSRLTVL.

The chain combines TRBV4-2 with TRBJ2-7; TCRdb names TRBD1, which stays unverified in the absence of DNA. From germline, CDR1 is LGHNA and CDR2 YNFKEQ. CDR3 length equals 18 residues. Here the CDR3 reads CASSQAPLVVGGSYEQYF.

The chain uses TRBV7-8 and TRBJ2-7; with no DNA, the TCRdb D assignment of TRBD2 cannot be verified. Germline CDR1 reads SGHVS; CDR2 reads FQNEAQ. There are 15 residues in the CDR3. This CDR3 is CASSLAGGKPYEQYF.

This rearrangement joins TRBV27 to TRBJ2-5; TCRdb indicates TRBD2, and absent DNA this call remains unverified. The CDR3 covers 13 residues. Germline V gene sequence: CDR1 MNHEY, CDR2 SMNVEV (reference sequence). The CDR3 protein is CASSPGLEVTKYF.

The V gene is TRBV5-1, the J gene TRBJ1-1; TCRdb indicates TRBD1, and absent DNA this call remains unverified. Germline assignment: CDR1 SGHRS and CDR2 YFSETQ. The CDR3 has 15 amino acids. The CDR3: CASSLRTGGATEAFF.

This chain uses TRBV12-3 or TRBV12-4 with TRBJ2-1; TCRdb's assignment of TRBD1 cannot be checked, as there is no DNA. CDR3 length: 14 residues. CDR3 sequence reads: CASTLRVTVVEQFF.

This chain uses TRBV30 with TRBJ2-7. The CDR3 has 13 residues. CDR1 and CDR2 (germline): GTSNPN, SVGIG (reference sequence). CDR3 residues: CAWSVQVRHEQYF.

The chain is built from TRBV20-1 and TRBJ1-5. This CDR3 contains 14 residues. Per germline, CDR1 DFQATT and CDR2 SNEGSKA (reference sequence). The CDR3 region is CSARLAGGDQPQHF.

The chain combines TRBV4-1 with TRBJ2-3; TCRdb selects TRBD1, and the lack of DNA leaves this call unchecked. Germline loops: CDR1 MGHRA, CDR2 YSYEKL. This CDR3 spans 16 amino acids. The CDR3: CASSQGVRGDTDTQYF.

The rearrangement uses TRBV5-1 and TRBJ2-2; TCRdb proposes TRBD1, but this gene call is untestable without DNA. In germline, CDR1 is SGHRS, CDR2 YFSETQ. CDR3 size: 15 residues. The CDR3 protein is CASSQGTVNTGELFF.